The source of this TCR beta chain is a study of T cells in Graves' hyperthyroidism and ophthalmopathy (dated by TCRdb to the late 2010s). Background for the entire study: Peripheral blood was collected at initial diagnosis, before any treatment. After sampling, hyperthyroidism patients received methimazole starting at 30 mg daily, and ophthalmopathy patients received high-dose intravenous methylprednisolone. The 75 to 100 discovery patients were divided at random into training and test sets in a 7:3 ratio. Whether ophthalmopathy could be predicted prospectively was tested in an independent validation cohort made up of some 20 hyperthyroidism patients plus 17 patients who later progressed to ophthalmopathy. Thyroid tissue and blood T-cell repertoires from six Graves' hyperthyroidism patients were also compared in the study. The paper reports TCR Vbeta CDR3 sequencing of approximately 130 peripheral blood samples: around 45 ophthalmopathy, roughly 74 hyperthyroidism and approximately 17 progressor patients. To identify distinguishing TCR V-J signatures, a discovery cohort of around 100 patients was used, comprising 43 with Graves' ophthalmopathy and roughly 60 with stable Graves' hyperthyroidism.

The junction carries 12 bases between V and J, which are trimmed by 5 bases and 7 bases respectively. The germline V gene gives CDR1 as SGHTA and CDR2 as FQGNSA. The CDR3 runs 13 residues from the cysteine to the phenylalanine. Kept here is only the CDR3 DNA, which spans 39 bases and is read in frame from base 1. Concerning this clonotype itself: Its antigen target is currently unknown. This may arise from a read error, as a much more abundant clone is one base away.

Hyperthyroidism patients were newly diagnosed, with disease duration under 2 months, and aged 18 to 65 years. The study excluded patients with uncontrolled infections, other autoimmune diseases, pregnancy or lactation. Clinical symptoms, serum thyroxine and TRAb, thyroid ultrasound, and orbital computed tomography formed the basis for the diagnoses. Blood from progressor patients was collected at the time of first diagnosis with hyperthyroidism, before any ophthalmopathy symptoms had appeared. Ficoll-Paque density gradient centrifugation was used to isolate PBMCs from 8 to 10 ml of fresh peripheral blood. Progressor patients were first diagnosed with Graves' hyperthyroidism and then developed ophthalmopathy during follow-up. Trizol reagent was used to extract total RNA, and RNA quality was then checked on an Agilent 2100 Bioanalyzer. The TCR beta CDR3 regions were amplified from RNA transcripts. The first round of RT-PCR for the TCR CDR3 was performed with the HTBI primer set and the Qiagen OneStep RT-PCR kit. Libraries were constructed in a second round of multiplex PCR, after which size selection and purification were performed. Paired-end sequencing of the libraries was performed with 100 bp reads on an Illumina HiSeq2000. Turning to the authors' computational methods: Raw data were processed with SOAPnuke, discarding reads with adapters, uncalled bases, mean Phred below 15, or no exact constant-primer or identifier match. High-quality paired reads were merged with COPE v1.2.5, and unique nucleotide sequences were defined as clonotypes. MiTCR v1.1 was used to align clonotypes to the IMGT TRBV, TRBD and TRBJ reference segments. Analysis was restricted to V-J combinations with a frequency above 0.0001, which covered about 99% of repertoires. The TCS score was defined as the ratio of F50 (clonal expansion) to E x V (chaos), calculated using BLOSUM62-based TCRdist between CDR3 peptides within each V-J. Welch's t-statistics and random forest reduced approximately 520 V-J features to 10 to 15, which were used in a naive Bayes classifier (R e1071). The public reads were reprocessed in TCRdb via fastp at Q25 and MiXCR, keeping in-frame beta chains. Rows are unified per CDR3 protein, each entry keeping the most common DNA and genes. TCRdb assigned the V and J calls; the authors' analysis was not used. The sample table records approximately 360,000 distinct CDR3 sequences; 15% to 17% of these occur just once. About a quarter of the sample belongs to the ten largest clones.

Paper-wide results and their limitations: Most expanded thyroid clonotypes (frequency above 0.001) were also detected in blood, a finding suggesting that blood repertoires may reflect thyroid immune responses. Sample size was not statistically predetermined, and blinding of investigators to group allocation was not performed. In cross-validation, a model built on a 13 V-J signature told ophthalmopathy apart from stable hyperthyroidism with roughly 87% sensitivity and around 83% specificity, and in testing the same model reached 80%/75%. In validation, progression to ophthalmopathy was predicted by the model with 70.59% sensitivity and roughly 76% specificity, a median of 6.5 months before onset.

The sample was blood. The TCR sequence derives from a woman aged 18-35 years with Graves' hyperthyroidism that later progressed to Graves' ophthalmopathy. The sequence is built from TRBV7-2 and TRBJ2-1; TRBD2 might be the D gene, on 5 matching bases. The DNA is TGTGCCAGCAGCATTAACGGGATTAATGAGCAGTTCTTC. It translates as CASSINGINEQFF. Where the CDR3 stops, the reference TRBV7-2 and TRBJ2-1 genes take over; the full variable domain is GAGVSQSPSNKVTEKGKDVELRCDPISGHTALYWYRQSLGQGLEFLIYFQGNSAPDKSGLPSDRFSAERTGGSVSTLTIQRTQQEDSAVYLCASSINGINEQFFGPGTRLTVL.